A single sample gave rise to the 19 T cell receptor beta chains below, sequenced in a study of memory CD4+ T cells and cytomegalovirus serostatus. Single viable CD3+CD4+CD8-CD45RO+ cells were sorted as the memory CD4+ T cells. Only in-frame clones appear in the TCRdb table, and some are missing; sequencing was by immunoSEQ multiplex PCR. The table includes 75,000 to 95,000 clones, roughly 80% detected once. Sample: memory CD4+ T cells from blood. The receptor set was obtained from an adult in good health and CMV-seronegative.

The chain carries TRBV29-1 and TRBJ2-3, with a possible D match to TRBD2 (6 bases). V was pared by 5 bases and J by 3 bases, with 15 bases between. Germline CDR1 SQVTM, CDR2 ANQGSEA. The CDR3 spans 14 residues. CDR3 loop: CSVFPGLQTDTQYF. The CDR3 DNA reads as TGCAGCGTTTTTCCGGGACTCCAAACAGATACGCAGTATTTT.

The rearrangement uses TRBV6-5 and TRBJ2-2, with 8 bases matching TRBD2. The CDR3 is made up of 15 amino acids. Germline trimming cut 6 bases from V and 1 base from J; bases unmatched to any gene: 4. Germline loops: CDR1 MNHEY, CDR2 SVGAGI. CDR3 nucleotides: TGTGCCAGCAGCGCAGCGGGGGAGAACACCGGGGAGCTGTTTTTT. Protein: CASSAAGENTGELFF.

The chain employs TRBV7-2 and TRBJ2-7, with D perhaps matching TRBD1 (6 bases). The CDR3 spans 14 residues. Between the trimmed V and J ends, which lost 5 bases and 1 base, there was a span of 12 bases. Germline CDR1 SGHTA, CDR2 FQGNSA. The CDR3 spells CASSLTGQSYEQYF. The CDR3, as DNA: TGTGCCAGCAGCCTTACCGGACAGTCCTACGAGCAGTACTTC.

The chain's CDR3 is CASSPSTGIDNQPQHF. The CDR3 DNA sequence: TGTGCCAGCAGCCCATCTACAGGGATTGACAATCAGCCCCAGCATTTT. The chain carries TRBV5-6 and TRBJ1-5; possible D gene TRBD1, 6 bases. The CDR3 is 16 amino acids. CDR1 is SGHDT, CDR2 YYEEEE, per germline. With 4 bases removed from V and 3 bases from J, the gap between germline ends came to 17 bases.

V is TRBV5-1 and J is TRBJ1-3; D is unresolved. This CDR3 comprises 16 residues. The V and J ends lost 1 base and 0 bases respectively, with 11 bases between them. CDR1 and CDR2 from the germline V gene are SGHRS and YFSETQ. CDR3: CASSLNSPSSGNTIYF. Here the CDR3 DNA reads TGCGCCAGCAGCTTGAACTCTCCGAGCTCTGGAAACACCATATATTTT.

The chain couples TRBV5-1 to TRBJ1-3; D call uncertain. Germline V gene sequence: CDR1 SGHRS, CDR2 YFSETQ. The CDR3 covers 15 residues. The V end lost 2 bases, the J end lost 1 base, and 10 bases lay between the germline ends. The CDR3 bases are TGCGCCAGCAGCTTCGGCTTGGTTTCTGGAAACACCATATATTTT. Amino acids: CASSFGLVSGNTIYF.

The chain is built from TRBV5-8 and TRBJ2-5; 7 nucleotides align to TRBD2. The CDR3 length is 14 residues. With V trimmed by 0 bases and J by 4 bases, 3 bases remained unmatched. The germline V gene has CDR1 SGHTS and CDR2 YDEGEE. DNA for the CDR3: TGTGCCAGCAGCTTGGACCCGGGGGGAGAGACCCAGTACTTC. This codes for CASSLDPGGETQYF.

The rearrangement joins TRBV4-2 to TRBJ1-2; D is undetermined. Trimming cost V 0 bases and J 0 bases, with 11 bases left between them. This CDR3 comprises 16 residues. CDR1 is LGHNA, CDR2 YNFKEQ, per germline. The CDR3 spells CASSQDLRAANYGYTF. Written as DNA, the CDR3 is TGTGCCAGCAGCCAAGACCTCCGGGCGGCTAACTATGGCTACACCTTC.

The genes are TRBV29-1 and TRBJ1-4; 8 bases map to TRBD1. Germline CDR1 SQVTM, CDR2 ANQGSEA. Trimming at V came to 7 bases and at J to 7 bases, leaving 5 bases not matched to a gene. CDR3 length: 12 residues. The CDR3 bases are TGCAGCGCCCAGGGGGCTGGTGAAAAACTGTTTTTT. Its protein is CSAQGAGEKLFF. Filled out from reference TRBV29-1 and TRBJ1-4, the complete variable domain reads SAVISQKPSRDICQRGTSLTIQCQVDSQVTMMFWYRQQPGQSLTLIATANQGSEATYESGFVIDKFPISRPNLTFSTLTVSNMSPEDSSIYLCSAQGAGEKLFFGSGTQLSVL.

This chain connects TRBV30 to TRBJ2-3; 8 positions agree with TRBD2. Unmatched junction bases numbered 5, after V lost 2 bases and J lost 4 bases. Germline V gene sequence: CDR1 GTSNPN, CDR2 SVGIG (reference sequence). This CDR3 is 14 amino acids long. CDR3 sequence: CAWSTGGVADTQYF. The CDR3 DNA sequence: TGTGCCTGGAGTACGGGGGGGGTTGCAGATACGCAGTATTTT.

This sequence joins TRBV30 and TRBJ2-7, with 14 bases aligning to TRBD2. V trimming: 3 bases; J trimming: 6 bases; junction bases outside the gene matches: 4. Germline values: CDR1 GTSNPN, CDR2 SVGIG (reference sequence). This CDR3 is built from 14 residues. CDR3 residues: CAWRGLAGVREQYF. Written as DNA, the CDR3 is TGTGCCTGGAGGGGACTAGCGGGGGTCCGCGAGCAGTACTTC.

The chain links TRBV27 to TRBJ1-6; 9 bases are shared with TRBD1. Trimming cost V 3 bases and J 9 bases; bases outside gene matches: 6. The germline CDR1 and CDR2 sequences are MNHEY and SMNVEV (reference sequence). CDR3 length: 15 residues. The CDR3 here is CASSFTGQGGSPLHF. The CDR3 DNA reads TGTGCCAGCAGTTTTACGGGACAGGGAGGTTCACCCCTCCACTTT.

The gene calls are TRBV4-3 and TRBJ1-1; D perhaps matches TRBD1 (5 bases). The V end lost 5 bases, the J end lost 1 base, and 8 bases lay between the germline ends. CDR3 length: 13 residues. Per the germline V gene, CDR1 is LGHNA and CDR2 is YSLEER. The CDR3 coding sequence is TGCGCCAGCAGCGCACAGGAGAACACTGAAGCTTTCTTT. Protein product: CASSAQENTEAFF.

CDR3 amino acids: CASSLGQGADTGELFF. DNA for the CDR3: TGTGCCAGCAGCTTAGGCCAGGGGGCAGACACCGGGGAGCTGTTTTTT. V and J are TRBV11-3 and TRBJ2-2, with 8 bases matching TRBD1. Trimming at V came to 1 base and at J to 3 bases, leaving 4 bases not matched to a gene. This CDR3 is built from 16 residues. Germline CDR1 is SGHNT and CDR2 is YENEEA.

The rearrangement joins TRBV6-1 to TRBJ2-7, with D unresolved. From germline, CDR1 is MNHNS and CDR2 SASEGT. The V gene lost 3 bases and the J gene lost 4 bases, with 4 bases spanning the gap. The CDR3 loop spans 11 amino acids. The DNA of the CDR3 is TGTGCCAGCAGTGACGGATACGAGCAGTACTTC. Protein sequence: CASSDGYEQYF.

For this clone: A much larger clone is a single base away; this may be a read error. Different DNA sequences within this sample yield the same CDR3. The chain recombines TRBV7-8 with TRBJ1-6; D gene ambiguous. The CDR3 consists of 12 residues. Per the germline V gene, CDR1 is SGHVS and CDR2 is FQNEAQ. The V end lost 1 base, the J end lost 7 bases, and 2 bases lay between the germline ends. The CDR3 region has the DNA TGTGCCAGCAGCTTAGTAAATTCACCCCTCCACTTT. Translating it yields CASSLVNSPLHF.

V gene TRBV9 combines with J gene TRBJ2-3, with 11 bases identical to TRBD2. Germline V lookup: CDR1 SGDLS, CDR2 YYNGEE. This CDR3 comprises 17 residues. J lost 5 bases, V lost 0 bases, and 8 bases had no gene match. CDR3 region: CASSVGSGGASGDTQYF. The CDR3 DNA reads TGTGCCAGCAGCGTAGGTAGCGGGGGGGCCTCGGGAGATACGCAGTATTTT.

The chain recombines TRBV5-1 with TRBJ2-7, with a tentative D call TRBD1 (6 bases). CDR1 and CDR2 (germline): SGHRS, YFSETQ. The V end lost 0 bases, the J end lost 3 bases, and 10 bases lay between the germline ends. The CDR3 spans 14 residues. CDR3 in amino acids: CASSLGGTSYEQYF. CDR3 nucleotide sequence: TGCGCCAGCAGCTTGGGTGGGACAAGCTACGAGCAGTACTTC.

By share, this clone ranks as medium-sized. This chain connects TRBV18 to TRBJ1-2, with D tentatively TRBD1 (5 bases). Trimming shortened V by 3 bases and J by 8 bases, and 19 bases separated the two germline ends. Germline lookup yields CDR1 KGHSH and CDR2 LQKENI. The length of the CDR3 is 15 residues. CDR3 loop: CASSPNQGSLGGYTF. The CDR3 DNA reads TGTGCCAGCTCACCCAACCAGGGCTCGCTGGGAGGCTACACCTTC.